This TCR beta chain originates from a study of shared clonotypes between healthy human individuals. Background on the study: A donor's plate count was three for CD4 naive and three for CD4 memory; CD8 naive had two and CD8 memory one.

This clone appeared once. Its antigen is not identified. Naive CD8 cells were CD45RO-negative, positively selected for CCR7, excluding terminally differentiated effector memory CD45RA+ cells. Losses at the gene ends were 5 bases for V and 1 base for J; bases not matched to a gene: 13. This CDR3 spans 18 amino acids. Germline lookup yields CDR1 SGHRS and CDR2 YFSETQ. Deep was the level at which the assay was run. Clones were sequenced by immunoSEQ multiplex PCR, and TCRdb holds only the in-frame ones, with some missing. Here the sample spans roughly 2 million clones, over 85% being singletons. Study-level points and caveats: Sequencing depth was a factor that was expected to affect clonotype sharing among donors.

The chain uses TRBV5-1 and TRBJ1-4; 8 nucleotides align to TRBD1. The material sequenced was naive CD8+ T cells sorted from blood. The sequence derives from a man aged 18 to 30 in good health. CDR3 residues: CASSTGQEGSGTNEKLFF. CDR3 nucleotides: TGCGCCAGCAGTACGGGACAGGAGGGTTCGGGAACTAATGAAAAACTGTTTTTT.